These 9 T cell receptor beta chains came from one sample sequenced in a study of T cell responses to AZD1222 COVID-19 vaccine. Profiled with immunoSEQ multiplex PCR; TCRdb holds only in-frame clones, not every one. Of around 120,000 clones listed, roughly 91% were seen once; the top ten hold 6.5% to 7.5%. The sample consisted of peripheral blood, taken 28 days after the second AZD1222 dose. The receptors were gathered from an adult who received the AZD1222 COVID-19 vaccine.

The chain employs TRBV6-5 and TRBJ2-1; D unresolved. The CDR3 totals 16 residues. Germline assignment: CDR1 MNHEY and CDR2 SVGAGI. The ends were cut back, 0 bases at V and 0 bases at J, with 9 bases in the middle. The CDR3 nucleotides are TGTGCCAGCAGTTACTCGACGGCTGCCTCCTACAATGAGCAGTTCTTC. It encodes CASSYSTAASYNEQFF.

The chain has TRBV5-1 and TRBJ2-7; perhaps TRBD1 as D (6 bases). The V end was cut by 0 bases, the J end by 6 bases, with 16 bases between. The V gene's germline CDR1 is SGHRS and CDR2 YFSETQ. The CDR3 contains 15 residues. The CDR3 DNA reads as TGCGCCAGCAGCTTGGACAGGGAAACTTTTTTCGAGCAGTACTTC. Its protein is CASSLDRETFFEQYF.

This clone was observed a handful of times. The chain carries TRBV19 and TRBJ2-7, with D uncertain. Trimming shortened V by 1 base and J by 4 bases, and 11 bases separated the two germline ends. The CDR3 extends over 14 amino acids. Germline V CDR1 and CDR2: LNHDA, SQIVND (reference sequence). CDR3 in DNA: TGTGCCAGTAGTATAGTGGCAGACCAATACGAGCAGTACTTC. Translation: CASSIVADQYEQYF.

The chain recombines TRBV6-6 with TRBJ1-6; weak D call: TRBD1 (6 bases). V was cut by 3 bases and J by 9 bases, with 12 bases left in between. Germline CDR1 and CDR2: MNHNY and SVGAGI (reference sequence). CDR3 length: 14 amino acids. CDR3 nucleotides: TGTGCCAGCAGTTATACGGGGGGCGCTTCACCCCTCCACTTT. Its protein is CASSYTGGASPLHF.

The chain recombines TRBV29-1 with TRBJ2-3; maybe TRBD2 (6 bases). CDR1 and CDR2 (germline): SQVTM, ANQGSEA. V dropped 0 bases and J dropped 3 bases, with 16 bases sitting between them. This CDR3 is built from 16 residues. The CDR3 DNA reads as TGCAGCGTTGAAGATTACCGGGAAGGAGGGACAGATACGCAGTATTTT. Protein product: CSVEDYREGGTDTQYF.

The chain couples TRBV6-5 to TRBJ2-7, with D possibly being TRBD1 (5 bases). Trimming took 6 bases from V and 2 from J, leaving 11 bases between them. From germline, CDR1 is MNHEY and CDR2 SVGAGI. The CDR3 runs to 13 residues. The CDR3 region has the DNA TGTGCCAGCAGCAGGGTGGGGACCTACGAGCAGTACTTC. Translation gives CASSRVGTYEQYF.

CDR3 region: CASSLRDRDGYTF. The DNA for the CDR3 is TGCGCCAGCAGCCTCCGGGACAGAGATGGCTACACCTTC. The chain is built from TRBV5-1 and TRBJ1-2, with TRBD1 identical over 7 bases. The germline CDR1 and CDR2 sequences are SGHRS and YFSETQ. This CDR3 has 13 amino acids. With 4 bases clipped from V and 6 bases from J, the junction kept 6 bases outside the gene matches.

J is TRBJ1-5 and V is TRBV27; the match to TRBD1 covers 10 bases. CDR1 is MNHEY, CDR2 SMNVEV, per germline (reference sequence). The length of the CDR3 is 14 residues. The ends lost 6 bases at V and 4 bases at J; junction bases unmatched: 3. This CDR3 is CASSPDRGNQPQHF. CDR3 coding DNA: TGTGCCAGCAGCCCGGACAGGGGGAATCAGCCCCAGCATTTT.

The chain employs TRBV11-2 and TRBJ2-1; 9 bases agree with TRBD1. Looked up from germline, CDR1 is SGHAT and CDR2 is FQNNGV. The ends lost 5 bases at V and 4 bases at J; junction bases unmatched: 6. CDR3 length equals 15 residues. The CDR3 protein is CASSRWDRAYNEQFF. The CDR3 DNA is TGTGCCAGCAGCCGATGGGACAGGGCTTACAATGAGCAGTTCTTC.